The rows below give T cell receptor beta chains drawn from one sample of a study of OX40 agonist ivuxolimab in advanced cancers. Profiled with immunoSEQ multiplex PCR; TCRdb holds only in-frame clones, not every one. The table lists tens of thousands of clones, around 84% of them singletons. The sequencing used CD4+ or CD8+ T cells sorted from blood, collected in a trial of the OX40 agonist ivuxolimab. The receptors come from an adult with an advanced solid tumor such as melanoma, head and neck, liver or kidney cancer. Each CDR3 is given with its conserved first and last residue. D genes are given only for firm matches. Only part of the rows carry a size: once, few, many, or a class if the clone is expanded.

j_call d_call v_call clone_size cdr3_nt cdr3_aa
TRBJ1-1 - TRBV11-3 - TGTGCCAGCAGCTTAGTGGGACCCTGGGGCACTGAAGCTTTCTTT CASSLVGPWGTEAFF
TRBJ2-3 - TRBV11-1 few TGTGCCAGCAGCTTAGCGCTGGGGGATACGCAGTATTTT CASSLALGDTQYF
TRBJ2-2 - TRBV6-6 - TGTGCCAGCAGTAAGGCAGCGAACACCGGGGAGCTGTTTTTT CASSKAANTGELFF
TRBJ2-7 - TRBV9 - TGTGCCAGCAGCACAAACGCACTAACGGGGTACTACGAGCAGTACTTC CASSTNALTGYYEQYF
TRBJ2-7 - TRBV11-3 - TGTGCCTGCCACCGGACGGAAACCTACGAGCAGTACTTC CACHRTETYEQYF
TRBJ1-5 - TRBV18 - TGTGCCAGCTCAACCGCAGGGATGGGAAATCAGCCCCAGCATTTT CASSTAGMGNQPQHF
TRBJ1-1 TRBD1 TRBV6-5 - TGTGCCAGCAGTTATCGACAGGGCGGATGGGCTTTCTTT CASSYRQGGWAFF
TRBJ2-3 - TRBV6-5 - TGTGCCAGCAGTTGGAGCGGACTGAACACAGATACGCAGTATTTT CASSWSGLNTDTQYF
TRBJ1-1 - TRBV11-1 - TGTGCCAGCAGCTTAGCTGAGAACACTGAAGCTTTCTTT CASSLAENTEAFF
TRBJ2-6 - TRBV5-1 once TGCGCCAGCAGTTACGACAGAAGCTCTGGGGCCAACGTCCTGACTTTC CASSYDRSSGANVLTF
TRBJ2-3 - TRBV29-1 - TGCAGCGCCCAAAACCTACTAGATACGCAGTATTTT CSAQNLLDTQYF
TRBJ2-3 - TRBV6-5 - TGTGCCAGCAGCCTGGACCGACATACGCAGTATTTT CASSLDRHTQYF
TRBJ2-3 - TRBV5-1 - TGCGCCAGCAGCCCCGGGACGGATAGCACAGATACGCAGTATTTT CASSPGTDSTDTQYF
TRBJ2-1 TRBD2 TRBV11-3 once TGTGCCAGCAGCTTAGTATCGGGAGGGGCCTACAATGAGCAGTTCTTC CASSLVSGGAYNEQFF
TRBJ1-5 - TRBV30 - TGTGCCTGGACCTCCCGGGGGGATCAGCCCCAGCATTTT CAWTSRGDQPQHF
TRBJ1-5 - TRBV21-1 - TGTGCCTTCTTCGGGGGATCGGGCAATCAGCCCCAGCATTTT CAFFGGSGNQPQHF
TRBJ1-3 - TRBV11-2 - TGTGCCAGCAGCTTAGAGGGACAAGGGCACACCATATATTTT CASSLEGQGHTIYF
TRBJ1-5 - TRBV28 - TGTGCCAGCAGTTTGATTTCAGGGTTCAATCAGCCCCAGCATTTT CASSLISGFNQPQHF
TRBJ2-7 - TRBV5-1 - TGCGCCAGCAGCTTGGCCGATAGCGAGCAGTACTTC CASSLADSEQYF
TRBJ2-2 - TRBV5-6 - TGTGCCAGCAGCTTGGTAGACAGACCGAACACCGGGGAGCTGTTTTTT CASSLVDRPNTGELFF
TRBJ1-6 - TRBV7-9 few TGTGCCAGCAGCTTAGAAGATAATAATTCACCCCTCCACTTT CASSLEDNNSPLHF
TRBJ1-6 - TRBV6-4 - TGTGCCAGCAGGGACACCATGGCGTCCTATAATTCACCCCTCCACTTT CASRDTMASYNSPLHF
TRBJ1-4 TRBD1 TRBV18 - TGTGCCAGCTCCCGGGACAGGGGGACGAAATCTGAAAAACTGTTTTTT CASSRDRGTKSEKLFF
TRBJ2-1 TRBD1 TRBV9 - TGTGCCAGCAGCTTCCGGACAGGGGACGTTGTCAATGAGCAGTTCTTC CASSFRTGDVVNEQFF
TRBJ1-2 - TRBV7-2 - TGTGCCAGCAGCCCCCCCCGGCAGGGTGGCTACACCTTC CASSPPRQGGYTF
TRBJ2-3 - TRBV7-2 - TGTGCCAGCAGCTTAATTTCGGGACCCTCGGATACGCAGTATTTT CASSLISGPSDTQYF
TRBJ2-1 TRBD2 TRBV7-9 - TGTGCCAGCAGCCCGGGACTAGCGGGGGCCTTTGACTACAATGAGCAGTTCTTC CASSPGLAGAFDYNEQFF
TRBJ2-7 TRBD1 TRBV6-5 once TGTGCCAGCAGTAAGGGACAGGGGGGAAGCTACGAGCAGTACTTC CASSKGQGGSYEQYF
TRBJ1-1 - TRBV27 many TGTGCCACCTGGGGGTTCCCAACGAACACTGAAGCTTTCTTT CATWGFPTNTEAFF
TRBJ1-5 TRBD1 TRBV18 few TGTGCCAGCTCACCACGGACAGGGCAAGATCAGCCCCAGCATTTT CASSPRTGQDQPQHF
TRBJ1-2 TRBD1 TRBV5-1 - TGCGCCAGCAGCGCCAGGGACAGGGGAAGCTACACCTTC CASSARDRGSYTF
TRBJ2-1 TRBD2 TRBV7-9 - TGTGCCAGCAGCTTGGTAAACGGGGGGGAGCAGTTCTTC CASSLVNGGEQFF
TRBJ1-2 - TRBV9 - TGTGCCAGCAGCCCCCGCGAAGGGCCTTATGGCTACACCTTC CASSPREGPYGYTF
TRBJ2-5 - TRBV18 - TGTGCCAGCTCACCAGAAGGCCGGTACCAAGAGACCCAGTACTTC CASSPEGRYQETQYF
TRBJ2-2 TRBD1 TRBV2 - TGTGCCAGCAAGGACAGGATGAACACCGGGGAGCTGTTTTTT CASKDRMNTGELFF
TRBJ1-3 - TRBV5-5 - TGTGCCAGCAGCCGCCGTCCAGGGGGAAACACCATATATTTT CASSRRPGGNTIYF
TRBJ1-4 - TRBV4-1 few TGCGCCAGCAGCCAAGCCAGGCAGGGCGGGAGTGAAAAACTGTTTTTT CASSQARQGGSEKLFF
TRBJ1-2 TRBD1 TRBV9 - TGTGCCAGCGCAAGGACAGGGGTGAATGGCTACACCTTC CASARTGVNGYTF
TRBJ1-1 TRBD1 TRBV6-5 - TGTGCCAGCAGTTCCCACAGGGGGCGGAAAGGCACTGAAGCTTTCTTT CASSSHRGRKGTEAFF
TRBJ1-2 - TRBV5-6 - TGTGCCAGCACCATTCTACCTGACAGCTATGGCTACACCTTC CASTILPDSYGYTF
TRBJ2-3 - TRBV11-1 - TGTGCCAGCAGCCAAAGGAGGGGAGGCGGCACAGATACGCAGTATTTT CASSQRRGGGTDTQYF
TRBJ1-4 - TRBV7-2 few TGTGCCAGCAGCTTTCAGGGAATAGGTGAAAAACTGTTTTTT CASSFQGIGEKLFF
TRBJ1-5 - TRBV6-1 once TGTGCCAGCTCTGGTGGTAATAATCAGCCCCAGCATTTT CASSGGNNQPQHF
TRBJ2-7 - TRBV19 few TGTGCCAGTAGTACGCGGGACAGCCCTTTCTACGAGCAGTACTTC CASSTRDSPFYEQYF
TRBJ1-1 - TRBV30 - TGTGCCTACGCAGCCAACACTGAAGCTTTCTTT CAYAANTEAFF
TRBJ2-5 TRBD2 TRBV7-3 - TGTGCCAGCAGCGCCAGTGGACTAGCGAGGGAGCAGTACTTC CASSASGLAREQYF
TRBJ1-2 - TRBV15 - TGTGCCACCAGCCCCCGCGGGGACACCCTCTATGGCTACACCTTC CATSPRGDTLYGYTF
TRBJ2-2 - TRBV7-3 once TGTGCCAGCAGCTTATATGGAGAGGGTGGAGCTGGGGAGCTGTTTTTT CASSLYGEGGAGELFF
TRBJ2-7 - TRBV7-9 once TGTGCCAGCCGATATGAGGAGGGATCGTACGAGCAGTACTTC CASRYEEGSYEQYF
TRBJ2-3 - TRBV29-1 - TGCAGCGTTCACAGGGAGGGGGACACGCAGTATTTT CSVHREGDTQYF
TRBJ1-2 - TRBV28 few TGTGCCAGCAGTCGGAGCGTCCTCTGGAACTATGGCTACACCTTC CASSRSVLWNYGYTF
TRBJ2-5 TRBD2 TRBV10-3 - TGTGCCATCGATAATGGGCGGGGGGAGACCCAGTACTTC CAIDNGRGETQYF
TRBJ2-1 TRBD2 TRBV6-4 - TGTGCCAGCAGTGACTCTTGGACTAGCGGGCAGAATGAGCAGTTCTTC CASSDSWTSGQNEQFF